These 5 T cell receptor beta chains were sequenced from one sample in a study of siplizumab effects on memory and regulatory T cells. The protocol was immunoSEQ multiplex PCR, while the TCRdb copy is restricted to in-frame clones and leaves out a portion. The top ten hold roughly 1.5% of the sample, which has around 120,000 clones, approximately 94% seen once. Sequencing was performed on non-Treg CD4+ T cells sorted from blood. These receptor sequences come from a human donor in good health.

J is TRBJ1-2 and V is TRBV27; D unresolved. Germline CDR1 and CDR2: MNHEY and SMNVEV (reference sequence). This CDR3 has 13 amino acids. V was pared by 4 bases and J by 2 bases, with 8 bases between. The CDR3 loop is CASSSQINYGYTF. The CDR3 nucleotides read TGTGCCAGCAGTTCGCAGATCAACTATGGCTACACCTTC.

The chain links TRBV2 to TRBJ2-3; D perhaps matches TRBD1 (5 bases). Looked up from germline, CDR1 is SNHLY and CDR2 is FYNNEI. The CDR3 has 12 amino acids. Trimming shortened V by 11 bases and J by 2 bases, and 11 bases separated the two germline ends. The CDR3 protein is CAGALDTDTQYF. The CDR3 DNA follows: TGTGCCGGGGCCTTAGACACAGATACGCAGTATTTT.

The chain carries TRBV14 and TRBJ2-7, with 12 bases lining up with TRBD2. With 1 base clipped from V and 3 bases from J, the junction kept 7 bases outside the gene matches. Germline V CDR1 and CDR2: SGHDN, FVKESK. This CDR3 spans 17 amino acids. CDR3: CASSQGTSGTVLYEQYF. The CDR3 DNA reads TGTGCCAGCAGCCAAGGGACTAGCGGGACTGTTCTCTACGAGCAGTACTTC.

CDR3 sequence: CASRPRQGKDNYGYTF. CDR3 coding DNA: TGTGCCAGCAGGCCCCGACAGGGAAAGGATAACTATGGCTACACCTTC. The rearrangement uses TRBV25-1 and TRBJ1-2, with TRBD1 identical over 7 bases. The junction had 11 bases not matched to a gene; V was cut back by 6 bases and J by 1 base. The CDR3 runs 16 residues. The germline CDR1 and CDR2 sequences are MGHDK and SYGVNS.

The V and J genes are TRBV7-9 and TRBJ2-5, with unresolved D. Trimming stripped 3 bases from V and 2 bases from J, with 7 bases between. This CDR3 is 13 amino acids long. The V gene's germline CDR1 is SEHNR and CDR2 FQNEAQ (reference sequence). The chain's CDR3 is CASSFGPQETQYF. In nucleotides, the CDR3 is TGTGCCAGCAGCTTTGGCCCACAAGAGACCCAGTACTTC. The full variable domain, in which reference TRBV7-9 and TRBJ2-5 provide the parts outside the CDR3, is DTGVSQNPRHKITKRGQNVTFRCDPISEHNRLYWYRQTLGQGPEFLTYFQNEAQLEKSRLLSDRFSAERPKGSFSTLEIQRTEQGDSAMYLCASSFGPQETQYFGPGTRLLVL.